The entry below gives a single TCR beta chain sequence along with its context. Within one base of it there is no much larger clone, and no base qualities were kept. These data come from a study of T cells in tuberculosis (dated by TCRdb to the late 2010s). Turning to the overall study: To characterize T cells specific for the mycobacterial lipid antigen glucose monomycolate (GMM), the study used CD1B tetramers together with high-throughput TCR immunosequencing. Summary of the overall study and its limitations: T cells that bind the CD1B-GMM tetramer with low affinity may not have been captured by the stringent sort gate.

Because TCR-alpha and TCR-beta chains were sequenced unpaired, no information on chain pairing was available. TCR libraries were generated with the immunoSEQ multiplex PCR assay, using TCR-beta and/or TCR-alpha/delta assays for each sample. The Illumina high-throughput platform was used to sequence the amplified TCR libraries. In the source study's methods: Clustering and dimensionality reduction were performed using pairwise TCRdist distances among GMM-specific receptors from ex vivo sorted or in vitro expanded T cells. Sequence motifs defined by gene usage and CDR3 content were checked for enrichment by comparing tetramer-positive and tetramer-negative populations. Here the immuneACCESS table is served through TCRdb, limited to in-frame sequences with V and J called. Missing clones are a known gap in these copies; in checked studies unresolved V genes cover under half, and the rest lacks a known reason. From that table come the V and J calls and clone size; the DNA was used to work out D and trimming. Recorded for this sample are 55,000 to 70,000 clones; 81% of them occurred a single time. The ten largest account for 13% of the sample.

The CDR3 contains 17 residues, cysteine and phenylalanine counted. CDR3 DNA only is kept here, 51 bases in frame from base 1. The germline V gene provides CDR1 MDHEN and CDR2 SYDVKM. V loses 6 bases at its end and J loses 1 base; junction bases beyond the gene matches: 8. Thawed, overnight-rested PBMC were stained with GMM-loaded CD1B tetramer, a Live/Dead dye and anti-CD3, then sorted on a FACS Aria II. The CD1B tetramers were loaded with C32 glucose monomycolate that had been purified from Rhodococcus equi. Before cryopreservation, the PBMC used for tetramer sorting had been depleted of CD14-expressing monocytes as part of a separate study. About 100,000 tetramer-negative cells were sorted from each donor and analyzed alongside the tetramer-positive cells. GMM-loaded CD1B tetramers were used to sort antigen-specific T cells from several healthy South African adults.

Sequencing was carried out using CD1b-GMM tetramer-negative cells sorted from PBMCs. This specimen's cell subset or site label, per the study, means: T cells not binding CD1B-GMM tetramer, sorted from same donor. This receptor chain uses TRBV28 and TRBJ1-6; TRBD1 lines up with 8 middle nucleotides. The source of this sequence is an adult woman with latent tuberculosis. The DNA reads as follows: TGTGCCAGCAGGCGCGACAGGGGAAGGTCCTATAATTCACCCCTCCACTTT. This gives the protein CASRRDRGRSYNSPLHF.